The entry below gives a single T cell receptor (beta chain) sequence along with its context. Its antigen is currently unknown. Unique molecular identifiers were built into the TCR beta cDNA libraries. Input amounts of 1 to 10 million T cells were used. These gave 500,000 or so cDNA molecules, so each molecule approximated one T cell. TCRdb itself ran the PCR reads through MiXCR, one entry per CDR3 protein. The data contain 150,000 to 200,000 distinct CDR3 sequences, approximately 30% of them singletons. This record comes from a study of post-analysis software for immune sequencing data. Study findings and constraints: Controls had significantly higher normalized Chao1 diversity than multiple sclerosis patients. Batch-mates among the samples co-clustered strongly by F measure. With TRBV5-6, TRBV5-1 and TRBV20-1 included, about 5 TRBV segments were more frequent in patients than in controls.

J lost 5 bases, V lost 4 bases, and 8 bases had no gene match. Germline assignment: CDR1 MNHEY and CDR2 SVGAGI. The CDR3 runs to 15 residues. This chain connects TRBV6-5 to TRBJ1-1, with TRBD1 matching over 9 bases. The clonotype originates from a girl aged 5-17 years with multiple sclerosis. Sequencing input: blood. CDR3 amino acids: CASSFGQGTRTEAFF. The CDR3 coding sequence is TGTGCCAGCAGTTTCGGACAGGGGACGAGAACTGAAGCTTTCTTT.